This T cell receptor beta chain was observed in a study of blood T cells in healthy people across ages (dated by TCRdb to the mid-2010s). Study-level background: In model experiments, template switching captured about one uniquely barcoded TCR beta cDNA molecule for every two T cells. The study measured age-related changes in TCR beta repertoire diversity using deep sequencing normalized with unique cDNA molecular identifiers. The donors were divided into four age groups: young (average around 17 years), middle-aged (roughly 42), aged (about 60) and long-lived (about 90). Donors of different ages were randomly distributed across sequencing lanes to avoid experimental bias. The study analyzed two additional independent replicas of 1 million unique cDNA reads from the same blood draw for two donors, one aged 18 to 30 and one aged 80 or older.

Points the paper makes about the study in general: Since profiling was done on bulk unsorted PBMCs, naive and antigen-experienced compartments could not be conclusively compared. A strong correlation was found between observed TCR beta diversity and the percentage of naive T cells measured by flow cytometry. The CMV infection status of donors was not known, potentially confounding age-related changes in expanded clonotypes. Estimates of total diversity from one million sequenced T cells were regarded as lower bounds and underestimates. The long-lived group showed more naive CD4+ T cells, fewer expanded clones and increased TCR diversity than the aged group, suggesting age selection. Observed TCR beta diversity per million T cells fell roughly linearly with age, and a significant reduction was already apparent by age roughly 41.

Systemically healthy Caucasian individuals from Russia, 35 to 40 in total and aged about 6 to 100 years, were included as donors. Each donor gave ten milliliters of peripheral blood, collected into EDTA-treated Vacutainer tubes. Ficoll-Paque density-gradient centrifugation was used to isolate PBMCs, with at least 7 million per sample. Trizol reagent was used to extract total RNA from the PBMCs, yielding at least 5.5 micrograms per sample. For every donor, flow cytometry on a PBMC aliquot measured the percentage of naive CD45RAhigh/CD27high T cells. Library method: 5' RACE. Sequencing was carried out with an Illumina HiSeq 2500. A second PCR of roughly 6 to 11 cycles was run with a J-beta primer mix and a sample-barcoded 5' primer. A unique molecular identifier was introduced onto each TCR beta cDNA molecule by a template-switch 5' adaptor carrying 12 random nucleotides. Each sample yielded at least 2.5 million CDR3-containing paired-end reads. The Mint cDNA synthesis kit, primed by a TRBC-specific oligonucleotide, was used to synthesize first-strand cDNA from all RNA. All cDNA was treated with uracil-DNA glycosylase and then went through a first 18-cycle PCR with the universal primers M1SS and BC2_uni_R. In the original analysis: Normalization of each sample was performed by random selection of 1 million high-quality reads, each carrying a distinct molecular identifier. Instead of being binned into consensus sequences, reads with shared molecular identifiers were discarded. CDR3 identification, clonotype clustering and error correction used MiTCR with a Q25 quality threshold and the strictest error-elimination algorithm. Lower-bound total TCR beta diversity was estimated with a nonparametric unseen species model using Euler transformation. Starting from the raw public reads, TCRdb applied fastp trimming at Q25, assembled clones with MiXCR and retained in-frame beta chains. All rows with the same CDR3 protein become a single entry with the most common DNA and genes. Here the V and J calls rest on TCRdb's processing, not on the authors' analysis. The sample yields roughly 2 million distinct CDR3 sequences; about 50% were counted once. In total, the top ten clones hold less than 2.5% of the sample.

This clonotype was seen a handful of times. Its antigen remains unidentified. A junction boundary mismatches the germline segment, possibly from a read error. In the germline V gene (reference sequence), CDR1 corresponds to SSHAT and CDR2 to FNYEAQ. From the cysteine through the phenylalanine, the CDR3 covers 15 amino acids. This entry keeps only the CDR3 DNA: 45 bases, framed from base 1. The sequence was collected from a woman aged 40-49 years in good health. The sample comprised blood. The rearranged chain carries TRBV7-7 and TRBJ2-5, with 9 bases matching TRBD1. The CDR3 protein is CASSLGTGPQETQYF. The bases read TGTGCTAGCAGCTTAGGGACAGGGCCCCAAGAGACCCAGTACTTC.